The 25 T cell receptor beta chains below come from one sample, sequenced in a study of blood T cell repertoires in COVID-19. Only in-frame clones appear in the TCRdb table, and some are missing; sequencing was by immunoSEQ multiplex PCR. The repertoire holds fewer than 200,000 clones, about 80% seen once, with about 7% in the top ten. The sequenced material came from peripheral blood. Receptors were obtained from a human donor in a cohort sampled during active COVID-19.

J is TRBJ2-2 and V is TRBV6-5; D possibly corresponds to TRBD2 (6 bases). V lost 10 bases to trimming and J lost 1 base, with 13 bases between them. This CDR3 is 14 amino acids long. Germline V lookup: CDR1 MNHEY, CDR2 SVGAGI. CDR3 residues: CAKKRARNTGELFF. In nucleotides, the CDR3 is TGTGCCAAAAAGCGGGCTAGGAACACCGGGGAGCTGTTTTTT.

The V and J genes are TRBV7-8 and TRBJ1-3; 7 bases agree with TRBD1. Trimming cost V 5 bases and J 0 bases; bases outside gene matches: 10. The germline V gene encodes CDR1 SGHVS and CDR2 FQNEAQ. This CDR3 region has 17 residues. This CDR3 reads CASSAAAGGSSGNTIYF. CDR3 nucleotides: TGTGCCAGCAGCGCAGCGGCAGGGGGGAGCTCTGGAAACACCATATATTTT.

This clone appeared a few times. The genes are TRBV7-9 and TRBJ1-1, with D perhaps TRBD1 (6 bases). This CDR3 is built from 14 residues. Germline V gives CDR1 SEHNR, CDR2 FQNEAQ (reference sequence). V was shortened by 1 base and J by 0 bases, with 6 bases between the two germline ends. As DNA, the CDR3 is TGTGCCAGCAGCTTAGGACAGGTGAACACTGAAGCTTTCTTT. It yields the protein CASSLGQVNTEAFF.

This chain connects TRBV7-3 to TRBJ2-6, with D uncertain. V was trimmed by 0 bases and J by 0 bases, leaving 6 bases between them. Germline V gene sequence: CDR1 SGHTA, CDR2 FQGTGA. The CDR3 spans 16 residues. CDR3 bases: TGTGCCAGCAGCTTAACGAGGCCCTCTGGGGCCAACGTCCTGACTTTC. Its translation: CASSLTRPSGANVLTF.

The chain recombines TRBV27 with TRBJ2-7; perhaps TRBD2 as D (5 bases). Looked up from germline, CDR1 is MNHEY and CDR2 is SMNVEV (reference sequence). Trimming cost V 3 bases and J 2 bases, with 8 bases left between them. The CDR3 length is 13 residues. The CDR3 region is CASSFGRPYEQYF. Here the CDR3 DNA reads TGTGCCAGCAGTTTTGGGAGACCCTACGAGCAGTACTTC.

The J gene is TRBJ2-7, the V gene TRBV7-9; tentative D call: TRBD1 (6 bases). The CDR3 is 13 amino acids. Trimming took 5 bases from V and 0 from J, leaving 8 bases between them. CDR1 and CDR2 from the germline V gene are SEHNR and FQNEAQ (reference sequence). The CDR3 here is CASSPGHSYEQYF. CDR3 nucleotides: TGTGCCAGCAGCCCGGGACACTCCTACGAGCAGTACTTC.

Here the CDR3 DNA reads TGTGCCAGCTCACCACGGTGGGCCCGGCTTGACCTTGGCACAGATACGCAGTATTTT. Translation gives CASSPRWARLDLGTDTQYF. The V gene is TRBV18, the J gene TRBJ2-3; no firm D call. Germline values: CDR1 KGHSH, CDR2 LQKENI. Trimming removed 1 base at V and 1 base at J, with 21 bases between. The CDR3 length is 19 residues.

A single count supports this clone. The chain carries TRBV6-5 and TRBJ1-1; no firm D call. Per the germline V gene, CDR1 is MNHEY and CDR2 is SVGAGI. Trimming removed 7 bases at V and 0 bases at J, with 12 bases between. CDR3 length equals 14 residues. CDR3 DNA: TGTGCCAGCACCCGAAGATACATGAACACTGAAGCTTTCTTT. The encoded protein is CASTRRYMNTEAFF.

The rearrangement links TRBV7-2 to TRBJ1-5; D may be TRBD1 (5 bases). The CDR3 is made up of 16 amino acids. V was cut by 6 bases and J by 7 bases, with 22 bases left in between. Germline CDR1 reads SGHTA; CDR2 reads FQGNSA. The CDR3 nucleotides are TGTGCCAGCAGTCACGGAGGGGCGGAGGTGGGGCAGCCCCAGCATTTT. Residues: CASSHGGAEVGQPQHF.

The rearrangement uses TRBV12-5 and TRBJ2-2; D remains ambiguous. Germline loops: CDR1 LGHNT, CDR2 FRNRAP. The CDR3 totals 16 residues. Trimming stripped 4 bases from V and 8 bases from J, with 20 bases between. This chain's CDR3 is CASGSILGRDLGELFF. CDR3 bases: TGTGCTAGTGGTTCCATTCTCGGTAGAGATCTGGGGGAGCTGTTTTTT.

This clone was seen only a few times. This chain links TRBV7-6 with TRBJ1-1; possible D gene TRBD1, 5 bases. Germline CDR1 is SGHVS and CDR2 is FNYEAQ. Trimming left V 1 base short and J 0 bases short, with 30 bases between. This CDR3 has 22 amino acids. In DNA form, the CDR3 reads TGTGCCAGCAGCTTAGAATCGGGGGTGGCCCAGGGCCCCGGTCCGATGAACACTGAAGCTTTCTTT. Translation gives CASSLESGVAQGPGPMNTEAFF.

V is TRBV12-3 or TRBV12-4 and J is TRBJ2-7, with no clear D. CDR3 length equals 13 residues. The V gene lost 2 bases and the J gene lost 1 base, with 6 bases spanning the gap. DNA for the CDR3: TGTGCCAGCAGTTTAACAGAATCCTACGAGCAGTACTTC. Translation gives CASSLTESYEQYF.

The DNA of the CDR3 is TGCGCCAGCAGCACGAGACAGCCAGATACGCAGTATTTT. Protein sequence: CASSTRQPDTQYF. The chain employs TRBV5-1 and TRBJ2-3; possible D gene TRBD1, 5 bases. Germline assignment: CDR1 SGHRS and CDR2 YFSETQ. V was trimmed by 4 bases and J by 4 bases, leaving 10 bases between them. This CDR3 contains 13 residues.

For the CDR3, the DNA is TGTGCCACCGACCGCGCCTCTGACATGGGCTACACCTTC. This translates into CATDRASDMGYTF. The V and J genes are TRBV24-1 and TRBJ1-2; D ambiguous. The CDR3 spans 13 residues. The germline V gene encodes CDR1 KGHDR and CDR2 SFDVKD. Trimming cost V 9 bases and J 8 bases, with 18 bases left between them.

This clone was picked up a small number of times. The chain has TRBV7-3 and TRBJ1-1; tentative D call: TRBD1 (5 bases). The CDR3 is 13 residues long. Between the trimmed V and J ends, which lost 8 bases and 1 base, there was a span of 11 bases. Germline CDR1 reads SGHTA; CDR2 reads FQGTGA. CDR3 bases: TGTGCCAGCGGCCAGGGCGGGAACACTGAAGCTTTCTTT. Protein: CASGQGGNTEAFF.

The V call is TRBV12-3 or TRBV12-4, the J call TRBJ2-1; 7 bases fit TRBD1. The length of the CDR3 is 11 residues. The trim removed 3 bases at V and 13 bases at J, leaving 3 bases unmatched. The CDR3 DNA is TGTGCCAGCAGTTTTAGGGACAGTCAGTTCTTC. This translates into CASSFRDSQFF.

The chain uses TRBV10-3 and TRBJ2-2; weak D call: TRBD1 (6 bases). V was cut by 6 bases and J by 2 bases, with 16 bases left in between. The germline CDR1 and CDR2 sequences are ENHRY and SYGVKD. The CDR3 sequence is 16 residues long. This chain's CDR3 is CAISPTGIVNTGELFF. CDR3 bases: TGTGCCATCAGCCCCACAGGGATAGTTAACACCGGGGAGCTGTTTTTT.

This chain uses TRBV6-5 with TRBJ2-7; 8 bases match TRBD1. The CDR3 is 13 amino acids. Trimming removed 5 bases from V and 13 bases from J; junction bases left unmatched: 13. The germline CDR1 and CDR2 sequences are MNHEY and SVGAGI. CDR3 sequence reads: CASSPIGQGREYF. CDR3 DNA sequence: TGTGCCAGCAGTCCGATCGGACAGGGACGGGAATACTTC.

In regard to this clone: The junction departs from germline at one end; a sequencing error may be responsible. The rearrangement joins TRBV7-2 to TRBJ1-4; TRBD1 might be the D (5 bases). Germline V gives CDR1 SGHTA, CDR2 FQGNSA. The CDR3 consists of 15 residues. The CDR3 DNA sequence: TGTGCCAGCAGCTCCCAGGGAGGGTATAATGAAAAGCTGTTTTTT. Protein product: CASSSQGGYNEKLFF.

The chain combines TRBV12-3 or TRBV12-4 with TRBJ1-2; TRBD1 aligns across 7 bases. This CDR3 comprises 13 residues. The ends lost 3 bases at V and 10 bases at J; junction bases unmatched: 8. The CDR3 DNA sequence: TGTGCCAGCAGTTTCGGGCAGGGGGTTATCTACACCTTC. It specifies CASSFGQGVIYTF.

The DNA of the CDR3 is TGTGCCATCAAAGACAGGGGCCCTCTAGCCTACGAGCAGTACTTC. It specifies CAIKDRGPLAYEQYF. The chain joins TRBV10-3 to TRBJ2-7; 8 positions agree with TRBD1. CDR1 and CDR2 (germline): ENHRY, SYGVKD. The junction had 10 bases not matched to a gene; V was cut back by 7 bases and J by 2 bases. The CDR3 has 15 residues.

The V gene is TRBV7-7, the J gene TRBJ1-5; TRBD1 agrees at 10 bases. Germline assignment: CDR1 SSHAT and CDR2 FNYEAQ (reference sequence). This CDR3 contains 16 residues. Unmatched junction bases numbered 7, after V lost 5 bases and J lost 3 bases. DNA of the CDR3: TGTGCCAGCAGCCAGACGGGACAGGGGTCCAATCAGCCCCAGCATTTT. Protein: CASSQTGQGSNQPQHF.

The CDR3 nucleotides read TGCGCCAGCATCCAGGGGGTTAGCGGGGCTTACAATGAGCAGTTCTTC. Translation gives CASIQGVSGAYNEQFF. The chain employs TRBV5-1 and TRBJ2-1; weak D call: TRBD2 (8 bases). This CDR3 is built from 16 residues. Germline lookup yields CDR1 SGHRS and CDR2 YFSETQ. The V end was cut by 6 bases, the J end by 4 bases, with 20 bases between.

V and J are TRBV27 and TRBJ2-3; 10 bases agree with TRBD1. CDR1 and CDR2 (germline): MNHEY, SMNVEV (reference sequence). After removal of 8 bases from V and 0 bases from J, the junction contained 5 bases not matched to a gene. The CDR3 consists of 15 residues. The DNA for the CDR3 is TGTGCCAGCGCTGACAGGGGGCTTAGCACAGATACGCAGTATTTT. It specifies CASADRGLSTDTQYF.

V and J are TRBV12-3 or TRBV12-4 and TRBJ1-1, with 7 bases lining up with TRBD1. After removal of 2 bases from V and 9 bases from J, the junction contained 0 bases not matched to a gene. The CDR3 length is 11 residues. The CDR3 DNA is TGTGCCAGCAGTTTAAGGGGGCAAGCTTTCTTT. Its translation: CASSLRGQAFF.